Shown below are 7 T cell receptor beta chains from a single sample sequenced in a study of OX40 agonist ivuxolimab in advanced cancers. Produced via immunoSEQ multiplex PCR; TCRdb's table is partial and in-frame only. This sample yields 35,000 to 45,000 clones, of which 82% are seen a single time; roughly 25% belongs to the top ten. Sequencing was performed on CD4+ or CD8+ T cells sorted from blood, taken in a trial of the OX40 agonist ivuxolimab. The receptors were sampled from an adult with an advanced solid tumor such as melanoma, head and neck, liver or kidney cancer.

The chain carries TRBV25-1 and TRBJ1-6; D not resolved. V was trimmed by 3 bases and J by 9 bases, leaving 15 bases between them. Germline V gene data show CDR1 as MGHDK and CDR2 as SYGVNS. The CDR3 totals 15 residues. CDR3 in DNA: TGTGCCAGCAGTGACCCGGGGTTTGTCGGTTCACCCCTCCACTTT. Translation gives CASSDPGFVGSPLHF.

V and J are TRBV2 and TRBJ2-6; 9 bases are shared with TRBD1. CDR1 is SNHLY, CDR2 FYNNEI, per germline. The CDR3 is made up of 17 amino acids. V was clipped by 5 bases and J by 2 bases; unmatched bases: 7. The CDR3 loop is CASSTHRDRAGANVLTF. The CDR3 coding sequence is TGTGCCAGCAGTACCCACCGGGACAGGGCTGGGGCCAACGTCCTGACTTTC.

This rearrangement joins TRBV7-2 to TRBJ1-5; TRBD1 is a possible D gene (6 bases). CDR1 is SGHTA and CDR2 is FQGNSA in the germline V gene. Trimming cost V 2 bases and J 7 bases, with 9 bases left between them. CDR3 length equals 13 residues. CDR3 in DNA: TGTGCCAGCAGCTTAAACAGGGACCAGCCCCAGCATTTT. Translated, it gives CASSLNRDQPQHF.

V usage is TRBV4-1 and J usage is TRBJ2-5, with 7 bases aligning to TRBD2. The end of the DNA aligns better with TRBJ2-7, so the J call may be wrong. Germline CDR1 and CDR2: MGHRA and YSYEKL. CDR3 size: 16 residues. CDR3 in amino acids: CASSQGGASGFYEQYF. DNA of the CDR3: TGCGCCAGCAGCCAAGGAGGGGCTAGCGGATTTTACGAGCAGTACTTC.

The CDR3 DNA reads TGTGCCAGCAGCCCGGGACGAAAAGAGACCCAGTACTTC. This gives the protein CASSPGRKETQYF. V is TRBV7-2 and J is TRBJ2-5; D is perhaps TRBD1 or TRBD2 (5 bases each). The CDR3 is 13 amino acids. Germline CDR1 and CDR2: SGHTA and FQGNSA. The V end was cut by 5 bases, the J end by 3 bases, with 10 bases between.

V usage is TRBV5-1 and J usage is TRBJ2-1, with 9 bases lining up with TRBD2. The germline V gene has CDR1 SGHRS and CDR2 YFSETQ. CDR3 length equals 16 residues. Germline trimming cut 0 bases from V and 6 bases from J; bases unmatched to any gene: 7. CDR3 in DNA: TGCGCCAGCAGCTTGGGCAGCGGGGGGACGGGCAATGAGCAGTTCTTC. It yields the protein CASSLGSGGTGNEQFF.

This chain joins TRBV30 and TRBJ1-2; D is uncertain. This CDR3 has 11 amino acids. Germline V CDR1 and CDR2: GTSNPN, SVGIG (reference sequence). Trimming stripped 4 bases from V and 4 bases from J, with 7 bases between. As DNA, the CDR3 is TGTGCCTGGACCGACGGCTATGGCTACACCTTC. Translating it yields CAWTDGYGYTF.